The 19 T cell receptor beta chains below all came from one sample that was sequenced in a study of cytomegalovirus exposure and HLA in healthy donors. The PCR used 60 Vbeta and 13 Jbeta primers. Only in-frame clones appear in the TCRdb table, and some are missing; sequencing was by immunoSEQ multiplex PCR. This repertoire shows approximately 74,000 clones, approximately 81% found once; its top ten account for around 3%. The source material was PBMCs. The receptor source for this set is a woman younger than 45 in good health and CMV-seronegative.

This clone occurred once. This sample includes further DNA sequences coding for the same CDR3. The chain couples TRBV7-9 to TRBJ1-2; 7 nucleotides match TRBD1. V was clipped by 5 bases and J by 1 base; unmatched bases: 7. The germline CDR1 and CDR2 sequences are SEHNR and FQNEAQ (reference sequence). The CDR3 consists of 15 residues. The CDR3 DNA is TGTGCCAGCAGCCCGAGGACAGGAGTTAACTATGGCTACACCTTC. It yields the protein CASSPRTGVNYGYTF.

This clone occurred a few times. This chain uses TRBV2 with TRBJ1-1; D is perhaps TRBD1 (6 bases). Germline CDR1 SNHLY, CDR2 FYNNEI. The CDR3 totals 14 residues. V was trimmed by 3 bases and J by 3 bases, leaving 11 bases between them. The CDR3: CASSDRGLHTEAFF. DNA for the CDR3: TGTGCCAGCAGTGACAGGGGATTACACACTGAAGCTTTCTTT.

A single count supports this clone. This chain links TRBV19 with TRBJ1-2; a possible D gene is TRBD1 (5 bases). This CDR3 spans 15 amino acids. Germline CDR1 reads LNHDA; CDR2 reads SQIVND (reference sequence). V was shortened by 5 bases and J by 1 base, with 14 bases between the two germline ends. CDR3: CASSAAGLFNYGYTF. As DNA, the CDR3 is TGTGCCAGTAGTGCAGCGGGACTCTTTAACTATGGCTACACCTTC.

This sequence joins TRBV5-1 and TRBJ2-1; unclear D gene. Germline V gene sequence: CDR1 SGHRS, CDR2 YFSETQ. The ends were cut back, 0 bases at V and 4 bases at J, with 2 bases in the middle. The CDR3 covers 12 residues. CDR3 amino acids: CASSLAYNEQFF. Here the CDR3 DNA reads TGCGCCAGCAGCTTGGCGTACAATGAGCAGTTCTTC.

This clone appeared a few times. This chain connects TRBV4-3 to TRBJ1-1, with D tentatively TRBD1 (6 bases). Germline V gene data show CDR1 as LGHNA and CDR2 as YSLEER. The CDR3 sequence is 19 residues long. Trimming took 0 bases from V and 5 from J, leaving 25 bases between them. The CDR3, as DNA: TGCGCCAGCAGCCAAGACGCTCCACAAAACAGGGACGAGGGTACTGAAGCTTTCTTT. Translating gives CASSQDAPQNRDEGTEAFF.

This chain uses TRBV18 with TRBJ1-4; D might be TRBD1 (6 bases). The germline V and J ends were trimmed by 6 bases and 3 bases, with 14 bases remaining between them. The CDR3 extends over 15 amino acids. The germline V gene encodes CDR1 KGHSH and CDR2 LQKENI. CDR3 bases: TGTGCCAGCTCGCGGGGGCGCGAGGCTAATGAAAAACTGTTTTTT. It yields the protein CASSRGREANEKLFF.

The chain carries TRBV5-6 and TRBJ1-1, with D possibly TRBD1 on 5 matching bases. V lost 0 bases and J lost 4, with 13 bases in between. Per the germline V gene, CDR1 is SGHDT and CDR2 is YYEEEE. The CDR3 extends over 15 amino acids. The CDR3 here is CASSLGAGRGTEAFF. As DNA, the CDR3 is TGTGCCAGCAGCTTGGGGGCAGGAAGGGGCACTGAAGCTTTCTTT.

A remark on this clone: The same CDR3 also results from other DNA sequences found in this sample. The chain recombines TRBV19 with TRBJ1-1; the match to TRBD1 covers 8 bases. CDR3 length: 14 amino acids. Germline V gene lookup returns CDR1 LNHDA and CDR2 SQIVND (reference sequence). Germline trimming cut 3 bases from V and 2 bases from J; bases unmatched to any gene: 2. CDR3 DNA: TGTGCCAGTAGTATCGGACAGGGAAACACTGAAGCTTTCTTT. Encoded protein: CASSIGQGNTEAFF.

The CDR3 region has the DNA TGTGCCAGCAGACTGCCGGGACAGGGGAAAACCGGGGAGCTGTTTTTT. Its protein product is CASRLPGQGKTGELFF. The V and J genes are TRBV5-5 and TRBJ2-2; the match to TRBD1 covers 10 bases. This CDR3 contains 16 residues. CDR1 and CDR2 (germline): SGHKS, YYEKEE (reference sequence). Trimming took 5 bases from V and 5 from J; bases not matched to a gene: 9.

The rearrangement links TRBV11-2 to TRBJ1-2; D gene uncertain. The CDR3 totals 15 residues. Germline V lookup: CDR1 SGHAT, CDR2 FQNNGV. V gave up 5 bases and J gave up 5 bases, with 18 bases separating them. The CDR3 reads CASSPLRVAIYGYTF. Written as DNA, the CDR3 is TGTGCCAGCAGCCCCCTGAGGGTGGCGATTTATGGCTACACCTTC.

CDR3 in DNA: TGTGCCAGTAGTGTACAGGGGGCGGGCTATGGCTACACCTTC. The encoded protein is CASSVQGAGYGYTF. This rearrangement joins TRBV19 to TRBJ1-2, with 9 bases aligning to TRBD1. In germline, CDR1 is LNHDA, CDR2 SQIVND (reference sequence). The CDR3 extends over 14 amino acids. Trimming took 5 bases from V and 4 from J; bases not matched to a gene: 5.

The rearrangement uses TRBV7-9 and TRBJ2-2, with 14 positions matching TRBD2. The CDR3 has 17 amino acids. After removal of 4 bases from V and 4 bases from J, the junction contained 5 bases not matched to a gene. The germline V gene has CDR1 SEHNR and CDR2 FQNEAQ (reference sequence). The CDR3 is CASSSLGLAGGTGELFF. As DNA, the CDR3 is TGTGCCAGCAGCTCCCTCGGACTAGCGGGGGGCACCGGGGAGCTGTTTTTT.

J is TRBJ1-1 and V is TRBV12-5; 8 bases are a match to TRBD1. In germline, CDR1 is LGHNT, CDR2 FRNRAP. After removal of 6 bases from V and 1 base from J, the junction contained 25 bases not matched to a gene. CDR3 length equals 21 residues. The CDR3 loop reads CASGTNFKTGTGGVGNTEAFF. The CDR3 bases are TGTGCTAGTGGCACCAACTTTAAAACCGGGACAGGAGGCGTTGGGAACACTGAAGCTTTCTTT.

The CDR3 is CASSLLGLAVNEQFF. For the CDR3, the DNA is TGTGCCAGCAGCTTATTGGGACTAGCTGTCAATGAGCAGTTCTTC. The rearrangement uses TRBV7-6 and TRBJ2-1; TRBD2 agrees at 9 bases. There are 15 residues in the CDR3. CDR1 and CDR2 from the germline V gene are SGHVS and FNYEAQ. With V trimmed by 2 bases and J by 6 bases, 5 bases remained unmatched.

With regard to this clone: The germline gene is not matched at one end of the junction; a read error may be the cause. This chain connects TRBV7-9 to TRBJ2-2; 15 bases agree with TRBD2. CDR1 and CDR2 (germline): SEHNR, FQNEAQ (reference sequence). The CDR3 totals 19 residues. The chain's CDR3 is CSSRLPGLAGGQNTGELFF. The CDR3 DNA reads as TGTTCCAGCAGGCTTCCGGGACTAGCGGGGGGTCAGAACACCGGGGAGCTGTTTTTT.

This clone was seen a few times. This sequence joins TRBV4-2 and TRBJ2-1; 8 bases match TRBD2. The V segment lost 2 bases and the J segment 10 bases; nucleotides outside the gene matches: 13. Germline lookup yields CDR1 LGHNA and CDR2 YNFKEQ. There are 16 residues in the CDR3. Here the CDR3 reads CASSQRPAGGMREQFF. The CDR3, as DNA: TGTGCCAGCAGCCAAAGGCCGGCGGGGGGAATGCGGGAGCAGTTCTTC.

Comments on this clone: The sample contains more than one DNA sequence encoding this CDR3. The chain employs TRBV18 and TRBJ2-5, with D possibly being TRBD1 (6 bases). Germline loops: CDR1 KGHSH, CDR2 LQKENI. Trimming pared 3 bases from V and 2 bases from J, leaving 7 bases between. The CDR3 sequence is 13 residues long. This CDR3 is CASSPGQQETQYF. In DNA, the CDR3 is TGTGCCAGCTCACCGGGACAACAAGAGACCCAGTACTTC.

The chain joins TRBV5-4 to TRBJ2-1, with unresolved D. The CDR3 extends over 11 amino acids. The germline gives CDR1 SGHNT, CDR2 YYREEE (reference sequence). Trimming took off 4 bases at V and 4 bases at J, with 3 bases between the two ends. The DNA for the CDR3 is TGTGCCAGCAGCCATTACAATGAGCAGTTCTTC. The encoded protein is CASSHYNEQFF. The full variable domain, completed using reference TRBV5-4 and TRBJ2-1, is ETGVTQSPTHLIKTRGQQVTLRCSSQSGHNTVSWYQQALGQGPQFIFQYYREEENGRGNFPPRFSGLQFPNYSSELNVNALELDDSALYLCASSHYNEQFFGPGTRLTVL.

The rearrangement joins TRBV11-3 to TRBJ1-1; maybe TRBD1 (6 bases). This CDR3 spans 17 amino acids. The V end lost 4 bases, the J end lost 3 bases, and 21 bases lay between the germline ends. The germline V gene has CDR1 SGHNT and CDR2 YENEEA. CDR3 in DNA: TGTGCCAGCAGCTCGATCATGGGGGCTATAGGGGACACTGAAGCTTTCTTT. This codes for CASSSIMGAIGDTEAFF.